The rows below give T cell receptor beta chains drawn from one sample of a study of response to subunit inactivated influenza vaccine. TCRdb passed the RT-PCR reads through MiXCR, listing each CDR3 protein once. This sample has about 520,000 distinct CDR3 sequences, with about 25% found just once. The specimen was CD4+ T cells sorted from PBMCs, collected 4 to 6 days after vaccination. These receptors all stem from a man between 50 and 59 years old who received an inactivated influenza vaccine. The CDR3 runs from the conserved cysteine through the conserved F or W. Each record gives: clone size, J gene, D gene, V gene, CDR3 protein, CDR3 DNA. A D gene is named only where the DNA matches it firmly. Expanded clones are given a class, and other clones once, few, many or no size at all.

>NA|TRBJ2-5|NA|TRBV12-3/TRBV12-4
CASSLRGVGDQETQYF
TGTGCCAGCAGTCTCCGTGGGGTGGGGGACCAAGAGACCCAGTACTTC
>NA|TRBJ2-7|NA|TRBV20-1
CSARSPRGAYEQYF
TGCAGTGCTAGAAGTCCGAGGGGAGCCTACGAGCAGTACTTC
>NA|TRBJ2-1|NA|TRBV6-2/TRBV6-3
CASSYSHSRFWDPDEQFF
TGTGCCAGCAGTTACTCGCATTCGAGGTTTTGGGACCCGGATGAGCAGTTCTTC
>few|TRBJ2-6|NA|TRBV6-2/TRBV6-3
CASSVQRAGANVLTF
TGTGCCAGCAGTGTACAGAGAGCTGGGGCCAACGTCCTGACTTTC
>few|TRBJ1-1|NA|TRBV29-1
CSVGGHIGNTEAFF
TGCAGCGTTGGCGGGCACATAGGCAACACTGAAGCTTTCTTT
>many|TRBJ2-1|NA|TRBV6-2/TRBV6-3
CASSLDRYSYNEQFF
TGTGCCAGCAGTCTGGACAGATACTCCTACAATGAGCAGTTCTTC
>NA|TRBJ2-1|NA|TRBV3-1
CASSQGRAIANEQFF
TGTGCCAGCAGCCAAGGCAGGGCAATCGCGAATGAGCAGTTCTTC
>few|TRBJ1-6|NA|TRBV6-1
CASWGGRNSPLHF
TGTGCCAGCTGGGGGGGCCGAAATTCACCCCTCCACTTT
>few|TRBJ1-5|NA|TRBV3-1
CASSQRGGQPQHF
TGTGCCAGCAGCCAACGAGGGGGGCAGCCCCAGCATTTT
>few|TRBJ1-3|NA|TRBV5-6
CASSEMGGGNTIYF
TGTGCCAGCAGCGAAATGGGCGGTGGAAACACCATATATTTT
>many|TRBJ2-5|TRBD2|TRBV28
CASSSAGLAGRETQYF
TGTGCCAGCAGTTCTGCGGGACTAGCGGGAAGAGAGACCCAGTACTTC
>NA|TRBJ2-3|NA|TRBV5-6
CASSLGPRSTTDTQYF
TGTGCCAGCAGCTTGGGCCCCCGGTCCACCACAGATACGCAGTATTTT
>few|TRBJ1-5|TRBD1|TRBV5-6
CASSPTGVGQPQHF
TGTGCCAGCAGTCCAACAGGGGTGGGGCAGCCCCAGCATTTT
>NA|TRBJ2-3|NA|TRBV20-1
CSARHGAHTQYF
TGCAGTGCTCGGCACGGGGCCCATACGCAGTATTTT
>few|TRBJ2-5|NA|TRBV10-2
CASSEEGFETQYF
TGCGCCAGCAGTGAGGAGGGTTTTGAGACCCAGTACTTC
>few|TRBJ1-3|NA|TRBV12-3/TRBV12-4
CASRPGRSSGNTIYF
TGTGCCAGCAGGCCGGGACGGAGCTCTGGAAACACCATATATTTT
>few|TRBJ2-1|TRBD2|TRBV7-2
CASRPGGAFGYEQFF
TGTGCCAGCAGGCCCGGGGGGGCCTTTGGTTATGAGCAGTTCTTC
>NA|TRBJ2-5|NA|TRBV11-2
CASSSPRGAWSETQYF
TGTGCCAGCAGCTCGCCCCGAGGGGCCTGGTCAGAGACCCAGTACTTC
>few|TRBJ2-1|TRBD2|TRBV11-2
CASGRKGLAGGPRINEQFF
TGTGCCAGCGGAAGAAAGGGACTAGCGGGAGGGCCCAGGATCAATGAGCAGTTCTTC
>many|TRBJ2-3|NA|TRBV15
CATSRDTDTQYF
TGTGCCACCAGCAGAGACACAGATACGCAGTATTTT
>NA|TRBJ2-7|TRBD2|TRBV6-2/TRBV6-3
CASSLLAGGTYEQYF
TGTGCCAGCAGTCTACTAGCGGGAGGGACCTACGAGCAGTACTTC
>many|TRBJ2-4|NA|TRBV11-2
CASRHPGGRSNIQYF
TGTGCCAGCAGACACCCTGGGGGTAGATCGAACATTCAGTACTTC